These 17 T cell receptor beta chains came from one sample sequenced in a study of control samples from healthy donors and cancer patients. The table came from immunoSEQ multiplex PCR; TCRdb's copy has only in-frame clones and leaves some out. In the table there are 100,000 to 150,000 clones, approximately 89% of which are singletons. Sequenced input: blood. These TCRs come from a man between 60 and 75 years old in good health.

The J gene is TRBJ1-1, the V gene TRBV27; D remains unclear. The CDR3 has 14 amino acids. Looked up from germline, CDR1 is MNHEY and CDR2 is SMNVEV (reference sequence). Trimming took 5 bases from V and 2 from J, leaving 12 bases between them. The CDR3 coding sequence is TGTGCCAGCAGTCCCTACCTTGATAACACTGAAGCTTTCTTT. Protein: CASSPYLDNTEAFF.

This chain uses TRBV27 with TRBJ1-2; the D is unclear. CDR1 is MNHEY and CDR2 is SMNVEV in the germline V gene (reference sequence). Trimming cost V 2 bases and J 1 base, with 8 bases left between them. This CDR3 is 14 amino acids long. The CDR3 protein is CASSLAGSNYGYTF. The CDR3 nucleotides read TGTGCCAGCAGTTTAGCCGGGAGTAACTATGGCTACACCTTC.

This chain connects TRBV30 to TRBJ2-1, with D possibly matching TRBD1 (5 bases). Trimming removed 3 bases from V and 4 bases from J, with 13 bases in between. The CDR3 runs 14 residues. CDR1 is GTSNPN, CDR2 SVGIG, per germline (reference sequence). CDR3 region: CAWRKAGPYNEQFF. CDR3 DNA: TGTGCCTGGAGAAAGGCAGGGCCATACAATGAGCAGTTCTTC.

V and J are TRBV7-2 and TRBJ2-4; D gene ambiguous. V was trimmed by 5 bases and J by 0 bases, leaving 11 bases between them. The CDR3 totals 15 residues. Germline V gene data show CDR1 as SGHTA and CDR2 as FQGNSA. The CDR3: CASSPTTVAKNIQYF. The CDR3 nucleotides are TGTGCCAGCAGCCCGACGACGGTAGCCAAAAACATTCAGTACTTC.

This chain uses TRBV7-3 with TRBJ1-5; the match to TRBD1 covers 8 bases. CDR3 length: 15 amino acids. Germline loops: CDR1 SGHTA, CDR2 FQGTGA. After removal of 2 bases from V and 6 bases from J, the junction contained 6 bases not matched to a gene. This CDR3 reads CASSLRTGPTQPQHF. In DNA, the CDR3 is TGTGCCAGCAGCTTACGGACAGGGCCCACTCAGCCCCAGCATTTT.

CDR3 DNA sequence: TGTGCCAGCAGCTTAGGTGTCTCGGACAGGCAGAGTAACTATGGCTACACCTTC. Its protein product is CASSLGVSDRQSNYGYTF. V usage is TRBV7-2 and J usage is TRBJ1-2, with 7 positions matching TRBD1. Unmatched junction bases numbered 12, after V lost 1 base and J lost 1 base. This CDR3 spans 18 amino acids. Germline CDR1 and CDR2: SGHTA and FQGNSA.

The genes are TRBV5-1 and TRBJ1-1; no firm D call. Trimming left V 0 bases short and J 0 bases short, with 3 bases between. Germline V gives CDR1 SGHRS, CDR2 YFSETQ. The CDR3 loop spans 13 amino acids. Here the CDR3 reads CASSLVVNTEAFF. In nucleotides, the CDR3 is TGCGCCAGCAGCTTGGTCGTGAACACTGAAGCTTTCTTT.

This sequence joins TRBV27 and TRBJ2-5, with a possible D match to TRBD1 (6 bases). V shed 3 bases and J shed 4 bases, with 12 bases lying between them. CDR1 MNHEY and CDR2 SMNVEV come from the germline V gene (reference sequence). The CDR3 totals 14 residues. CDR3 sequence: CASSFVSGVETQYF. Written as DNA, the CDR3 is TGTGCCAGCAGTTTTGTATCAGGGGTAGAGACCCAGTACTTC.

This sequence joins TRBV5-1 and TRBJ1-4, with 10 bases fitting TRBD1. V was clipped by 3 bases and J by 7 bases; unmatched bases: 6. Germline lookup yields CDR1 SGHRS and CDR2 YFSETQ. The CDR3 extends over 15 amino acids. CDR3 in amino acids: CASSWGTGEREKLFF. The CDR3 DNA reads TGCGCCAGCAGCTGGGGGACAGGGGAGCGTGAAAAACTGTTTTTT. Complete variable domain (other parts from reference TRBV5-1 and TRBJ1-4): KAGVTQTPRYLIKTRGQQVTLSCSPISGHRSVSWYQQTPGQGLQFLFEYFSETQRNKGNFPGRFSGRQFSNSRSEMNVSTLELGDSALYLCASSWGTGEREKLFFGSGTQLSVL.

The gene calls are TRBV7-9 and TRBJ1-1; TRBD1 is a possible D gene (5 bases). Germline values: CDR1 SEHNR, CDR2 FQNEAQ (reference sequence). The CDR3 is made up of 15 amino acids. Trimming removed 2 bases at V and 4 bases at J, with 14 bases between. CDR3 residues: CASSLSAGYVTEAFF. CDR3 coding DNA: TGTGCCAGCAGCTTATCAGCAGGGTATGTCACTGAAGCTTTCTTT.

The chain's CDR3 is CASSVSTGTAAGEQYF. In DNA form, the CDR3 reads TGTGCCAGCAGTGTATCAACCGGCACAGCGGCTGGAGAGCAGTACTTC. V is TRBV9 and J is TRBJ2-7; maybe TRBD2 (5 bases). The CDR3 spans 16 residues. V was shortened by 5 bases and J by 7 bases, with 25 bases between the two germline ends. The germline V gene has CDR1 SGDLS and CDR2 YYNGEE.

The gene calls are TRBV7-2 and TRBJ1-2, with D hard to call. The CDR3 covers 18 residues. Per the germline V gene, CDR1 is SGHTA and CDR2 is FQGNSA. V gave up 0 bases and J gave up 8 bases, with 25 bases separating them. CDR3: CASSLALITAIDPRGYTF. The CDR3 DNA sequence: TGTGCCAGCAGCTTAGCGCTCATAACAGCAATTGATCCTAGGGGCTACACCTTC.

The chain recombines TRBV11-2 with TRBJ1-2; possible D gene TRBD1, 5 bases. The CDR3 totals 14 residues. The germline V gene has CDR1 SGHAT and CDR2 FQNNGV. The germline V and J ends were trimmed by 3 bases and 4 bases, with 12 bases remaining between them. In DNA form, the CDR3 reads TGTGCCAGCAGCTTCCCGGGGGTCGGCTATGGCTACACCTTC. Amino acid sequence: CASSFPGVGYGYTF.

The V call is TRBV29-1, the J call TRBJ1-2; a possible D gene is TRBD1 (5 bases). Per germline, CDR1 SQVTM and CDR2 ANQGSEA. The V end lost 7 bases, the J end lost 0 bases, and 9 bases lay between the germline ends. CDR3 length: 12 amino acids. CDR3 in amino acids: CSGRDPNYGYTF. The CDR3 DNA reads TGCAGCGGGCGGGACCCTAACTATGGCTACACCTTC. The variable domain in full, completed from reference TRBV29-1 and TRBJ1-2, reads SAVISQKPSRDICQRGTSLTIQCQVDSQVTMMFWYRQQPGQSLTLIATANQGSEATYESGFVIDKFPISRPNLTFSTLTVSNMSPEDSSIYLCSGRDPNYGYTFGSGTRLTVV.

This clone appeared once. The CDR3 region is CASTSTPGVPGHSNQPQHF. The CDR3 DNA follows: TGTGCCAGCACTTCGACGCCGGGAGTCCCTGGTCATAGCAATCAGCCCCAGCATTTT. This chain joins TRBV28 and TRBJ1-5; D call uncertain. This CDR3 is built from 19 residues. The germline CDR1 and CDR2 sequences are MDHEN and SYDVKM. Trimming removed 7 bases at V and 0 bases at J, with 25 bases between.

DNA for the CDR3: TGTGCCAGCAGCTTAGTGGGTATCCAGGGCCCTAACTATGGCTACACCTTC. It yields the protein CASSLVGIQGPNYGYTF. The chain couples TRBV7-2 to TRBJ1-2, with D maybe TRBD1 (5 bases). V lost 1 base to trimming and J lost 0 bases, with 15 bases between them. The CDR3 consists of 17 residues. CDR1 and CDR2 from the germline V gene are SGHTA and FQGNSA.

The chain couples TRBV6-1 to TRBJ1-4; no clear D. Germline CDR1 reads MNHNS; CDR2 reads SASEGT. Trimming cost V 0 bases and J 6 bases, with 11 bases left between them. CDR3 length: 15 amino acids. The CDR3 loop reads CASSEAFGLDEKLFF. The CDR3 region has the DNA TGTGCCAGCAGTGAAGCTTTCGGACTGGATGAAAAACTGTTTTTT.